This T cell receptor beta chain was sequenced during a study of neurological immune-mediated disorders. Regarding the study as a whole: Phylogenetic grouping placed 18 of 34 multiple sclerosis patients' repertoires in one related-CDR3 cluster, a possible signature. Falling below healthy controls, multiple sclerosis showed the least TCR clonal expansion, while HTLV-1-associated myelopathy showed the most.

In its sample, this clonotype was seen many times. Its cognate antigen is unknown. Germline-derived CDR1 and CDR2 are SGHAT and FQNNGV. V was pared by 0 bases and J by 7 bases, with 10 bases between. The CDR3 sequence is 14 residues long. cDNA synthesis was performed by 5'RACE with 10-nucleotide random UMIs. In TCRdb, the 5' RACE reads were re-called with MiXCR into one record per CDR3 protein. The repertoire holds about 60,000 distinct CDR3 sequences, around 3.8% seen once, with over 2% in the top ten. Sequencing was performed on PBMCs. This chain links TRBV11-2 with TRBJ2-1; TRBD1 might be the D (5 bases). The receptor was derived from a woman between 50 and 59 years old with multiple sclerosis. CDR3: CASSLDRQQNEQFF. The CDR3 bases are TGTGCCAGCAGCTTAGATCGACAGCAGAATGAGCAGTTCTTC.